The 32 T cell receptor beta chains reported below all come from one sample, sequenced in a study of control samples from healthy donors and cancer patients. Assay: immunoSEQ multiplex PCR; the TCRdb copy retains only in-frame clones and omits some. The sample shows 110,000 to 150,000 clones, roughly 94% of them seen only once. The sample comprised PBMCs. Receptor source: a man between 60 and 75 years old with colorectal cancer.

The rearrangement joins TRBV7-2 to TRBJ1-2; 10 bases are shared with TRBD1. J was trimmed by 8 bases and V by 2 bases; bases with no gene match: 8. This CDR3 has 15 amino acids. The germline CDR1 and CDR2 sequences are SGHTA and FQGNSA. The CDR3 reads CASSLRQGAEKGYTF. The DNA for the CDR3 is TGTGCCAGCAGCTTAAGACAGGGGGCGGAAAAAGGCTACACCTTC.

This chain uses TRBV7-2 with TRBJ2-3; weak D call: TRBD2 (6 bases). Per germline, CDR1 SGHTA and CDR2 FQGNSA. The CDR3 runs 15 residues. V lost 1 base, J lost 4 bases, and 12 bases lay in between. In DNA, the CDR3 is TGTGCCAGCAGCTTAGTAGGACTACGCCCAGATACGCAGTATTTT. Amino acids: CASSLVGLRPDTQYF. Drawing the rest from reference TRBV7-2 and TRBJ2-3, the complete variable domain is GAGVSQSPSNKVTEKGKDVELRCDPISGHTALYWYRQSLGQGLEFLIYFQGNSAPDKSGLPSDRFSAERTGGSVSTLTIQRTQQEDSAVYLCASSLVGLRPDTQYFGPGTRLTVL.

The rearrangement links TRBV4-2 to TRBJ2-3, with 11 bases that match TRBD2. Unmatched junction bases numbered 14, after V lost 1 base and J lost 8 bases. The CDR3 loop spans 18 amino acids. Per the germline V gene, CDR1 is LGHNA and CDR2 is YNFKEQ. The CDR3 is CASSQGPLAGGPTSTQYF. In nucleotides, the CDR3 is TGTGCCAGCAGCCAAGGACCGCTAGCGGGGGGACCCACAAGTACGCAGTATTTT.

The V and J genes are TRBV21-1 and TRBJ2-7; TRBD1 is the table's D call, not checked against the DNA. TRBV21-1 is classified as a pseudogene. The CDR3 length is 14 residues. CDR3 loop: CASSTPEQGHEQYF. CDR3 nucleotides: TGTGCCAGCAGCACACCAGAGCAGGGCCACGAGCAGTACTTC.

The chain combines TRBV15 with TRBJ1-1, with 10 nucleotides matching TRBD1. The V gene end was trimmed by 5 bases and the J gene end by 5 bases; junction bases not matched to a gene: 5. Germline CDR1 LNHNV, CDR2 YYDKDF (reference sequence). The CDR3 loop spans 14 amino acids. CDR3 region: CATSVGQGGTEAFF. The CDR3 DNA follows: TGTGCCACCAGCGTCGGACAGGGGGGGACTGAAGCTTTCTTT.

This chain joins TRBV6-1 and TRBJ2-2; possible D gene TRBD2, 7 bases. The CDR3 is 15 amino acids. Trimming left V 3 bases short and J 4 bases short, with 12 bases between. Germline-derived CDR1 and CDR2 are MNHNS and SASEGT. The CDR3 DNA sequence: TGTGCCAGCAGTGAGGCGGGGGCCATCACCGGGGAGCTGTTTTTT. As protein: CASSEAGAITGELFF.

The V call is TRBV30, the J call TRBJ1-6; no firm D call. The CDR3 has 13 residues. Germline CDR1 is GTSNPN and CDR2 is SVGIG (reference sequence). Between the trimmed V and J ends, which lost 0 bases and 8 bases, there was a span of 8 bases. The CDR3 spells CAWSVQQDSPLHF. The CDR3, as DNA: TGTGCCTGGAGTGTACAGCAGGATTCACCCCTCCACTTT.

The V call is TRBV7-9, the J call TRBJ2-7; 8 bases are a match to TRBD1. This CDR3 is built from 14 residues. The junction had 5 bases not matched to a gene; V was cut back by 5 bases and J by 2 bases. Looked up from germline, CDR1 is SEHNR and CDR2 is FQNEAQ (reference sequence). This CDR3 reads CASSPRDRTYEQYF. In DNA form, the CDR3 reads TGTGCCAGCAGCCCCCGGGACAGGACCTACGAGCAGTACTTC.

This chain uses TRBV5-1 with TRBJ2-3; TRBD2 is a possible D gene (5 bases). The CDR3 spans 15 residues. The V and J ends lost 0 bases and 2 bases respectively, with 10 bases between them. Per germline, CDR1 SGHRS and CDR2 YFSETQ. The CDR3 DNA sequence: TGCGCCAGCAGCTTGGCCCAACTAGACACAGATACGCAGTATTTT. The encoded protein is CASSLAQLDTDTQYF.

The chain recombines TRBV9 with TRBJ1-5; D is possibly TRBD1 (5 bases). Germline loops: CDR1 SGDLS, CDR2 YYNGEE. CDR3 length: 14 residues. Trimming stripped 0 bases from V and 5 bases from J, with 9 bases between. The CDR3 sequence is CASSVAGSDQPQHF. The CDR3 bases are TGTGCCAGCAGCGTAGCAGGGTCTGATCAGCCCCAGCATTTT.

The chain joins TRBV9 to TRBJ1-2; TRBD1 agrees at 7 bases. The CDR3 consists of 15 residues. Germline V CDR1 and CDR2: SGDLS, YYNGEE. Germline trimming cut 2 bases from V and 6 bases from J; bases unmatched to any gene: 10. The CDR3 DNA is TGTGCCAGCAGCGTGGGCGGGACAGCCGCGGATGGCTACACCTTC. Its protein product is CASSVGGTAADGYTF.

The chain employs TRBV4-1 and TRBJ1-1; possibly TRBD1 for D (5 bases). There are 15 residues in the CDR3. The germline V gene has CDR1 MGHRA and CDR2 YSYEKL. The V gene lost 4 bases and the J gene lost 1 base, with 13 bases spanning the gap. The CDR3 reads CASSRHPGENTEAFF. Here the CDR3 DNA reads TGCGCCAGCAGCCGCCACCCGGGGGAGAACACTGAAGCTTTCTTT.

The genes are TRBV9 and TRBJ2-5; D unresolved. Germline assignment: CDR1 SGDLS and CDR2 YYNGEE. The ends were cut back, 3 bases at V and 2 bases at J, with 5 bases in the middle. CDR3 length: 12 amino acids. The CDR3 DNA follows: TGTGCCAGCAGCGCCTCACAAGAGACCCAGTACTTC. This codes for CASSASQETQYF.

This clone came up once. This sequence joins TRBV27 and TRBJ2-7; D is perhaps TRBD2 (5 bases). This CDR3 has 16 amino acids. Germline CDR1 reads MNHEY; CDR2 reads SMNVEV (reference sequence). V gave up 3 bases and J gave up 3 bases, with 18 bases separating them. The CDR3, as DNA: TGTGCCAGCAGTTTCGCGATGGACTTAGCTTACTACGAGCAGTACTTC. Translated, it gives CASSFAMDLAYYEQYF.

The chain joins TRBV9 to TRBJ2-1; 10 positions agree with TRBD2. The CDR3 sequence is 16 residues long. V lost 0 bases, J lost 4 bases, and 4 bases stayed unmatched. The germline V gene encodes CDR1 SGDLS and CDR2 YYNGEE. The CDR3 region has the DNA TGTGCCAGCAGCGTAGTAGGGACTAGCGATTACAATGAGCAGTTCTTC. This sequence encodes CASSVVGTSDYNEQFF.

The V and J genes are TRBV7-9 and TRBJ1-3; TRBD1 aligns across 10 bases. CDR3 length: 16 amino acids. The V gene end was trimmed by 1 base and the J gene end by 6 bases; junction bases not matched to a gene: 6. Germline loops: CDR1 SEHNR, CDR2 FQNEAQ (reference sequence). This CDR3 reads CASSLGDRGNENTIYF. CDR3 bases: TGTGCCAGCAGCTTAGGGGACAGGGGTAACGAAAACACCATATATTTT. The variable domain in full, with the rest retrieved from reference TRBV7-9 and TRBJ1-3, is DTGVSQNPRHKITKRGQNVTFRCDPISEHNRLYWYRQTLGQGPEFLTYFQNEAQLEKSRLLSDRFSAERPKGSFSTLEIQRTEQGDSAMYLCASSLGDRGNENTIYFGEGSWLTVV.

The chain couples TRBV5-1 to TRBJ1-1; D ambiguous. CDR1 is SGHRS and CDR2 is YFSETQ in the germline V gene. This CDR3 region has 13 residues. Trimming took 2 bases from V and 1 from J, leaving 6 bases between them. The CDR3 nucleotides are TGCGCCAGCAGCTTACCCCAGAACACTGAAGCTTTCTTT. Protein product: CASSLPQNTEAFF.

To note about this clone: At one end, the junction sequence differs from germline, possibly due to a read error. The genes are TRBV4-2 and TRBJ1-1, with TRBD1 identical over 7 bases. Germline assignment: CDR1 LGHNA and CDR2 YNFKEQ. CDR3 length: 12 amino acids. CDR3 protein: CASSQDTGAKIF. The CDR3 DNA reads TGTGCCAGCAGCCAAGATACAGGGGCCAAGATCTTT.

The table lists this clone with a few counts. The chain joins TRBV10-1 to TRBJ1-1; 8 bases map to TRBD1. The CDR3 has 14 amino acids. CDR1 is WNHNN and CDR2 is SYGVQD in the germline V gene (reference sequence). The junction had 6 bases not matched to a gene; V was cut back by 2 bases and J by 7 bases. The CDR3 DNA reads as TGCGCCAGCAGTGAGGCCCAGGGGGCCCGTGAAGCTTTCTTT. Its translation is CASSEAQGAREAFF.

The chain is built from TRBV11-1 and TRBJ2-7; 7 bases match TRBD1. With 1 base clipped from V and 3 bases from J, the junction kept 0 bases outside the gene matches. The CDR3 spans 13 residues. Germline V gives CDR1 SGHAT, CDR2 FQDESV (reference sequence). Written as DNA, the CDR3 is TGTGCCAGCAGCTTAGACAGGGGCTACGAGCAGTACTTC. This sequence encodes CASSLDRGYEQYF.

This chain uses TRBV3-1 (or the pseudogene TRBV3-2) with TRBJ2-3; TRBD2 agrees at 7 bases. The CDR3 runs to 16 residues. Germline-derived CDR1 and CDR2 are LGHDT and YNNKEL (reference sequence). The V segment lost 0 bases and the J segment 6 bases; nucleotides outside the gene matches: 9. CDR3 DNA sequence: TGTGCCAGCAGCCAAGATACAAGCGGGGTCGGGGATACGCAGTATTTT. Protein: CASSQDTSGVGDTQYF.

V is TRBV18 and J is TRBJ1-1; D gene ambiguous. The CDR3 spans 15 residues. Trimming took 0 bases from V and 0 from J, leaving 8 bases between them. Germline CDR1 is KGHSH and CDR2 is LQKENI. The DNA of the CDR3 is TGTGCCAGCTCACCACCACAGATTGTGAACACTGAAGCTTTCTTT. It encodes CASSPPQIVNTEAFF.

The chain recombines TRBV30 with TRBJ1-1; no reliable D call. Trimming shortened V by 3 bases and J by 2 bases, and 19 bases separated the two germline ends. CDR3 length: 16 residues. CDR1 is GTSNPN and CDR2 is SVGIG in the germline V gene (reference sequence). The DNA of the CDR3 is TGTGCCTGGAGCGGCCTTCCCCCCAGAACTAACACTGAAGCTTTCTTT. This gives the protein CAWSGLPPRTNTEAFF.

This clone was found once. This rearrangement joins TRBV6-1 to TRBJ2-7; TRBD1 matches 7 bases. The CDR3 runs 17 residues. Trimming took 4 bases from V and 2 from J; bases not matched to a gene: 14. Germline V gene sequence: CDR1 MNHNS, CDR2 SASEGT. The CDR3 reads CASSGLHRGLGTYEQYF. Here the CDR3 DNA reads TGTGCCAGCAGTGGCCTCCACAGGGGTCTCGGGACCTACGAGCAGTACTTC.

The gene calls are TRBV4-1 and TRBJ1-2, with 11 bases lining up with TRBD1. The CDR3 is 15 residues long. The V gene end was trimmed by 0 bases and the J gene end by 7 bases; junction bases not matched to a gene: 4. In germline, CDR1 is MGHRA, CDR2 YSYEKL. CDR3 coding DNA: TGCGCCAGCAGCCAAGATCGGGGACAGGGGGTTGGCTACACCTTC. Amino acid sequence: CASSQDRGQGVGYTF.

The V gene is TRBV21-1, the J gene TRBJ2-7. TRBV21-1 is a recognized pseudogene. The CDR3 runs 15 residues. The DNA for the CDR3 is TGTGCCAGCAGCAAGGTGGAGGGGGTTAGATACGAGCAGTACTTC. This sequence encodes CASSKVEGVRYEQYF.

The V and J genes are TRBV5-8 and TRBJ1-1; D is possibly TRBD1 (5 bases). Germline V gene lookup returns CDR1 SGHTS and CDR2 YDEGEE. The CDR3 runs 14 residues. Trimming stripped 0 bases from V and 4 bases from J, with 10 bases between. The DNA of the CDR3 is TGTGCCAGCAGCTTGGGTGGGGGTCTCACTGAAGCTTTCTTT. Translated, it gives CASSLGGGLTEAFF.

The chain has TRBV27 and TRBJ2-1; no clear D. V was trimmed by 2 bases and J by 1 base, leaving 9 bases between them. CDR1 is MNHEY, CDR2 SMNVEV, per germline (reference sequence). The CDR3 runs 15 residues. CDR3 amino acids: CASSLGLASYNEQFF. CDR3 DNA sequence: TGTGCCAGCAGTTTAGGATTAGCTTCCTACAATGAGCAGTTCTTC.

On this clone itself: At one end the junction does not follow the germline gene, possibly because of a read error. V and J are TRBV12-5 and TRBJ1-2, with D possibly matching TRBD1 (5 bases). Germline assignment: CDR1 LGHNT and CDR2 FRNRAP. This CDR3 contains 15 residues. CDR3 DNA sequence: TGTGCTAGTGGCTCATGGGACGGCGCTAACTATGACTACACCTTC. Protein product: CASGSWDGANYDYTF.

The chain recombines TRBV5-1 with TRBJ1-6; D gene ambiguous. Germline V CDR1 and CDR2: SGHRS, YFSETQ. The CDR3 sequence is 15 residues long. The ends were cut back, 3 bases at V and 7 bases at J, with 14 bases in the middle. CDR3 region: CASSSLDGLNSPLHF. In DNA, the CDR3 is TGCGCCAGCAGCTCCCTAGACGGACTAAATTCACCCCTCCACTTT. Full variable domain (outside the CDR3, taken from reference TRBV5-1 and TRBJ1-6): KAGVTQTPRYLIKTRGQQVTLSCSPISGHRSVSWYQQTPGQGLQFLFEYFSETQRNKGNFPGRFSGRQFSNSRSEMNVSTLELGDSALYLCASSSLDGLNSPLHFGNGTRLTVT.

There are a few counts of this clone. The chain is built from TRBV6-2 or TRBV6-3 and TRBJ1-2; unclear D gene. The V gene's germline CDR1 is MNHEY and CDR2 SVGEGT. This CDR3 is built from 14 residues. Trimming cost V 7 bases and J 3 bases, with 15 bases left between them. The CDR3 sequence is CASIPALAYYGYTF. CDR3 coding DNA: TGTGCCAGCATCCCCGCGCTAGCTTACTATGGCTACACCTTC.

The chain couples TRBV11-2 to TRBJ2-3; perhaps D is TRBD1 or TRBD2 (5 bases each). V dropped 6 bases and J dropped 2 bases, with 12 bases sitting between them. CDR1 and CDR2 from the germline V gene are SGHAT and FQNNGV. This CDR3 is 14 amino acids long. The CDR3 coding sequence is TGTGCCAGCAGTTCCGGGGCGAACACAGATACGCAGTATTTT. As protein: CASSSGANTDTQYF.